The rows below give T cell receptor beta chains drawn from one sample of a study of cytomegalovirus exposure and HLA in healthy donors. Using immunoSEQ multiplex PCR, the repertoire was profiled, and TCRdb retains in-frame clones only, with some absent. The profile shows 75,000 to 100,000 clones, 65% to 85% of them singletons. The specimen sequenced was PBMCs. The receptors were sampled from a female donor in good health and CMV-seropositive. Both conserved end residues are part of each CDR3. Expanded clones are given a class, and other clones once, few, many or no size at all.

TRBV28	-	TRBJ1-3	CASSLPRRDDRGSGNTIYF
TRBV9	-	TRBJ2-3	CASSVGGLSGDTQYF
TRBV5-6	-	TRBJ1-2	CASRSRQYGYTF
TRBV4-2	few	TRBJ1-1	CASSQNRQEAFF
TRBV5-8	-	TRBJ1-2	CASIRQGANYGYTF
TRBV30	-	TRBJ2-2	CAWSVLQGEAGELFF
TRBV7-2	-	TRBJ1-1	CASSLASVGGPWGEAFF
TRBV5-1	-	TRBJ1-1	CASSSRGRRDTEAFF
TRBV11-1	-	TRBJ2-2	CASSLDGVNTGELFF
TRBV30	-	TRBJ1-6	CAWRQGTSFPLHF
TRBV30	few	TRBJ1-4	CAWDRAPNEKLFF
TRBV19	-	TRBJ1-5	CASSDREYQPQHF
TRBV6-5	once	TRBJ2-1	CASLPGSGYNEQFF
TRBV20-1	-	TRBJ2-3	CSATSTDTQYF
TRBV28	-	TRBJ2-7	CATLDRAVYEQYF
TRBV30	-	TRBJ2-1	CAWSRASGSPAHNEQFF
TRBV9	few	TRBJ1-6	CASSAQTGGVITLHF
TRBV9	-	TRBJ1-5	CASSVGQVGQPQHF
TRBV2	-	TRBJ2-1	CASSDGTGGYEQFF
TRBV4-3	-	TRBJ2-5	CASSQVGGETQYF
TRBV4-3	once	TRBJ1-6	CASSQRGGRDSPLHF
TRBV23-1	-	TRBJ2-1	CASSQLDRSYNEQFF
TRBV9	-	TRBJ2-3	CASSAGHSNQRDTQYF
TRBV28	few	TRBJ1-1	CASRLQGGNTEAFF
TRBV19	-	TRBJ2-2	CASRSDTGELFF
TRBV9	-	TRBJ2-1	CASSVGLAQVDEQFF
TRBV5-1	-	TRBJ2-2	CASSSGTGLGTGELFF
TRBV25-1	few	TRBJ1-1	CASGRGGEVPEAFF
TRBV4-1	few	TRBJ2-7	CASSPTEGLAGLYEQYF
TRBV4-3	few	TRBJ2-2	CASSPGSGYTGELFF
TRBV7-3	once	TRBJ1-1	CASSLNGGANTEAFF
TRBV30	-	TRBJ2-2	CAWSARLWEAGELFF
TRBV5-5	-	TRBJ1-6	CASSLYPRGRGSPLHF
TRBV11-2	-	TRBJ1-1	CASSLDSTGMNTEAFF
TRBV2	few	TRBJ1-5	CASSVEQGPNQPQHF
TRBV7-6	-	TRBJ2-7	CASSYRQAYEQYF
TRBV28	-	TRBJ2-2	CASRGNRGNTGELFF
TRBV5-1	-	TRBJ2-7	CASSLAAAGGLYEQYF
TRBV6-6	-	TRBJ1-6	CASRGTGEDNSPLHF
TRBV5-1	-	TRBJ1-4	CASSFGQADEKLFF
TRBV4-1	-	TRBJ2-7	CASSLNRGGAHYEQYF
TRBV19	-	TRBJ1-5	CASSWLSQPQHF
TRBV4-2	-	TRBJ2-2	CASSQGPPGELFF
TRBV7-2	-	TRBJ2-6	CASSLIGNSGANVLTF
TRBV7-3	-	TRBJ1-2	CASSTDRGRYGYTF
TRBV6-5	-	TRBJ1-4	CASSYDYRQANEKLFF
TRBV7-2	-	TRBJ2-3	CASSPDSLGTDTQYF
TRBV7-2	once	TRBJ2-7	CASSLGGRGRSYEQYF
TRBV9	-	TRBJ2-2	CASSRGGSYTGELFF
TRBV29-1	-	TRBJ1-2	CSVARDSTYGYTF
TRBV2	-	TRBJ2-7	CASTLGRDSGAYEQYF
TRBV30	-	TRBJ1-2	CAWSVHFGTAGISVGYTF
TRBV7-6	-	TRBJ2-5	CASSLDGQTQETQYF
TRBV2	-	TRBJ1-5	CASRADSNQPQHF
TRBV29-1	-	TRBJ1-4	CSVEEGTRGEKLFF